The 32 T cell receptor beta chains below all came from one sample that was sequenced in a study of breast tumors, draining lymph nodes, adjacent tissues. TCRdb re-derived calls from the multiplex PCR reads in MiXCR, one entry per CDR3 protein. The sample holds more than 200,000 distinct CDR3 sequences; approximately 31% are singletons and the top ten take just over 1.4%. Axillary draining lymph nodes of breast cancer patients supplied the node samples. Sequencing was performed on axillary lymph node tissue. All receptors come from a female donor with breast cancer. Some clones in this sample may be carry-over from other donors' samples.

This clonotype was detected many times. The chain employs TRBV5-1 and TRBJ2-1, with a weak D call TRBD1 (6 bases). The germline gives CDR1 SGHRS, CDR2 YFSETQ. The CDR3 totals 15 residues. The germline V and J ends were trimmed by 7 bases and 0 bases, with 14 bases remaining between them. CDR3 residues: CASHNRDTSYNEQFF. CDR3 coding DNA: TGCGCCAGCCATAATCGGGACACCTCCTACAATGAGCAGTTCTTC.

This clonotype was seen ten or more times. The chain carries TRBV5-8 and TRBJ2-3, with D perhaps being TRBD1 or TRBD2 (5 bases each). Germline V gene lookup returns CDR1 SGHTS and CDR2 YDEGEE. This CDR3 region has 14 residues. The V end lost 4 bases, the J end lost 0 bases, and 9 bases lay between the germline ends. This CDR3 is CASSPRDSTDTQYF. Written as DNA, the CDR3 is TGTGCCAGCAGCCCTCGGGACAGCACAGATACGCAGTATTTT.

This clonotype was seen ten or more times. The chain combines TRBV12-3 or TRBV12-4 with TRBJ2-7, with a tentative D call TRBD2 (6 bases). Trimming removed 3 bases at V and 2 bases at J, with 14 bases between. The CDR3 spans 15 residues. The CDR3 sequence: CASSFRAGWPYEQYF. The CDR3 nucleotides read TGTGCCAGCAGTTTCCGGGCGGGATGGCCCTACGAGCAGTACTTC.

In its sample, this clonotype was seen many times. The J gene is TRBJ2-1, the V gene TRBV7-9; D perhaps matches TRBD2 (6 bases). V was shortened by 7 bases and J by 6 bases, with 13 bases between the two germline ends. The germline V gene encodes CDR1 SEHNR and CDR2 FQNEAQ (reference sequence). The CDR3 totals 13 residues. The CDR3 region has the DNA TGTGCCAGCAACCCGACTAGTTTCAATGAGCAGTTCTTC. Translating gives CASNPTSFNEQFF.

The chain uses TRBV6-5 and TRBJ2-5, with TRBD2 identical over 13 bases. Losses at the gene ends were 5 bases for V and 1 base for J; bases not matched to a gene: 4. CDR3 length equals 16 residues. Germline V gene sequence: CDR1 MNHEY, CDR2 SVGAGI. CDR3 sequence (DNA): TGTGCCAGCAGTCTCGGGACTAGCGGGACCCAAGAGACCCAGTACTTC. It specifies CASSLGTSGTQETQYF.

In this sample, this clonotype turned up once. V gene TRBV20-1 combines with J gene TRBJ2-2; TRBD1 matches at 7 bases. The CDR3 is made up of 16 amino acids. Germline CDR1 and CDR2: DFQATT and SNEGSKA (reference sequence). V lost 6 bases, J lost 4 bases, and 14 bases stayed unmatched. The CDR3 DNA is TGCAGTGCCTGGGTGAGAGACAGGGTGACCACCGGGGAGCTGTTTTTT. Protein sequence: CSAWVRDRVTTGELFF.

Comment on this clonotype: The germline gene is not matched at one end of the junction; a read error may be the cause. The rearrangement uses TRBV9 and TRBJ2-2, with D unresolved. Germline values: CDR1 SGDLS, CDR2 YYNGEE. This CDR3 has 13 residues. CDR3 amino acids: CASSVVHTGQLFF. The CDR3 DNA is TGTGCCAGCAGCGTAGTACACACCGGGCAGCTGTTTTTT. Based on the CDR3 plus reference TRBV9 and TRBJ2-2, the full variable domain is DSGVTQTPKHLITATGQRVTLRCSPRSGDLSVYWYQQSLDQGLQFLIQYYNGEERAKGNILERFSAQQFPDLHSELNLSSLELGDSALYFCASSVVHTGQLFFGEGSRLTVL.

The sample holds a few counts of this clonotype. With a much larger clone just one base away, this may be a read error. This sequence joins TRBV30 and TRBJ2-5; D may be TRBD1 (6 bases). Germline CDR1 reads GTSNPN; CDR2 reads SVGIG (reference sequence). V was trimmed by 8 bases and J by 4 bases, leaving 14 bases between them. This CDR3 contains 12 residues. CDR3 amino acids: CARTRGAETQYF. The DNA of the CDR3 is TGTGCCCGGACCAGGGGCGCAGAGACCCAGTACTTC.

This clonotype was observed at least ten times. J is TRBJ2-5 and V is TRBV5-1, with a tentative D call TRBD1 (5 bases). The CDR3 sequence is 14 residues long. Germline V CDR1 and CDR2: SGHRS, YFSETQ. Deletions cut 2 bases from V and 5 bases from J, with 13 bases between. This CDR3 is CASSFQGARETQYF. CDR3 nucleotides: TGCGCCAGCAGCTTTCAAGGGGCGCGGGAGACCCAGTACTTC.

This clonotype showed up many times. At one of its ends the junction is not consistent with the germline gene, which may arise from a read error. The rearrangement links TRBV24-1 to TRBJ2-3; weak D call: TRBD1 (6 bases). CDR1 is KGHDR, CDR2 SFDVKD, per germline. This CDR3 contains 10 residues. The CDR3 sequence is CAPRGDTQYF. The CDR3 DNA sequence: TGTGCCCCCAGGGGCGATACGCAGTATTTT.

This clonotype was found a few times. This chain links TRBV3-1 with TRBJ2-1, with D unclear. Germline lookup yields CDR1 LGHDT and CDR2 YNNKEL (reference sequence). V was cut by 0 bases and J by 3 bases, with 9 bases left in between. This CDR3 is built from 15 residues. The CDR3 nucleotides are TGTGCCAGCAGCCAAGATATTAGTGACTACAATGAGCAGTTCTTC. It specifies CASSQDISDYNEQFF.

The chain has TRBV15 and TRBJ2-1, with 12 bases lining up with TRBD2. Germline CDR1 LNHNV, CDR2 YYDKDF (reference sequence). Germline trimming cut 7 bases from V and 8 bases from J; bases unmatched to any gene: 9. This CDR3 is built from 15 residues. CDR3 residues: CATNLRLAGEDEQFF. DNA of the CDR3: TGTGCCACCAACCTCCGACTAGCGGGAGAGGATGAGCAGTTCTTC. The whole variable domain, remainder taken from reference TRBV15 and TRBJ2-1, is DAMVIQNPRYQVTQFGKPVTLSCSQTLNHNVMYWYQQKSSQAPKLLFHYYDKDFNNEADTPDNFQSRRPNTSFCFLDIRSPGLGDTAMYLCATNLRLAGEDEQFFGPGTRLTVL.

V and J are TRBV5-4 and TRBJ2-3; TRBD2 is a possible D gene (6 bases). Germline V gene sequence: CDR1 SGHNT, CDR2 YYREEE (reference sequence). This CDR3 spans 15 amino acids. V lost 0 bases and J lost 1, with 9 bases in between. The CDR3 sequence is CASSLGGTGTDTQYF. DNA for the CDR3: TGTGCCAGCAGCTTGGGCGGGACCGGCACAGATACGCAGTATTTT.

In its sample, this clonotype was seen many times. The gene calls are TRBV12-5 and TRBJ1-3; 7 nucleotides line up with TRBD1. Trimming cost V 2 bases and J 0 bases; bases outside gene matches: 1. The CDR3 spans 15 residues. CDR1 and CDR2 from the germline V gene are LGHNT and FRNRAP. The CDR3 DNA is TGTGCTAGTGGTTTGACAGGGGCCTCTGGAAACACCATATATTTT. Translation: CASGLTGASGNTIYF.

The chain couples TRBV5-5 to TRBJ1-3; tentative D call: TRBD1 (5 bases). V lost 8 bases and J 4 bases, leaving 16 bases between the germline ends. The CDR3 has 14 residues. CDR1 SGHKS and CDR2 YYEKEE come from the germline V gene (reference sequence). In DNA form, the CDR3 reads TGTGCCAGTAACACGATAGGGGTGGGAAACACCATATATTTT. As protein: CASNTIGVGNTIYF.

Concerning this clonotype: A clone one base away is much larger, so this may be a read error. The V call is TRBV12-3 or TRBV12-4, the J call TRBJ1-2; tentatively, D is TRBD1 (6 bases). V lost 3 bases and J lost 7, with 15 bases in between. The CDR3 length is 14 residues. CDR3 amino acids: CASSFGGRVCGYTF. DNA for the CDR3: TGTGCCAGCAGTTTCGGGGGGCGCGTCTGTGGCTACACCTTC.

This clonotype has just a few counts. CDR3 nucleotide sequence: TGCAGTGCTAGAGATAGCGGGCGCATCACTGAGCAGTTCTTC. Its protein is CSARDSGRITEQFF. The chain carries TRBV20-1 and TRBJ2-1, with 7 positions matching TRBD2. V gave up 0 bases and J gave up 9 bases; unmatched junction bases: 8. The CDR3 is 14 amino acids. Germline V gives CDR1 DFQATT, CDR2 SNEGSKA (reference sequence).

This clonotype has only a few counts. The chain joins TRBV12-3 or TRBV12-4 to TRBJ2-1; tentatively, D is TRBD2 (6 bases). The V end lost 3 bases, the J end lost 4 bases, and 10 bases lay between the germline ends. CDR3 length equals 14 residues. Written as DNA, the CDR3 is TGTGCCAGCAGTTTCGACGGGGGTTACAATGAGCAGTTCTTC. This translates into CASSFDGGYNEQFF.

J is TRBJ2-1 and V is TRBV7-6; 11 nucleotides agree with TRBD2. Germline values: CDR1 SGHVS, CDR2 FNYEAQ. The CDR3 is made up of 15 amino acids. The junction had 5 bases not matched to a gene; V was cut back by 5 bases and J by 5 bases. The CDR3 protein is CASSPFSGRDNEQFF. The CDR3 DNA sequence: TGTGCCAGCAGCCCATTTAGCGGGAGGGACAATGAGCAGTTCTTC.

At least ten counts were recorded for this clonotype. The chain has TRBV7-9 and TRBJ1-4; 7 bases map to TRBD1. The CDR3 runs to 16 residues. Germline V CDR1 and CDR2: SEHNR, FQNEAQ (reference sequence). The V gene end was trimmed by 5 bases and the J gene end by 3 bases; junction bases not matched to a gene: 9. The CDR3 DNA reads TGTGCCAGCAGCACAAACCCGGGACAGTCTAATGAAAAACTGTTTTTT. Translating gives CASSTNPGQSNEKLFF.

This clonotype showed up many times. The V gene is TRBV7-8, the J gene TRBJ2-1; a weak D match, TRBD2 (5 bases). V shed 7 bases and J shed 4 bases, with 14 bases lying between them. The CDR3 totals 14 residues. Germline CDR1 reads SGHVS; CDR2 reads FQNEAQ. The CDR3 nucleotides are TGTGCCAGCACCTACGGGGAAGATTACAATGAGCAGTTCTTC. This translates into CASTYGEDYNEQFF.

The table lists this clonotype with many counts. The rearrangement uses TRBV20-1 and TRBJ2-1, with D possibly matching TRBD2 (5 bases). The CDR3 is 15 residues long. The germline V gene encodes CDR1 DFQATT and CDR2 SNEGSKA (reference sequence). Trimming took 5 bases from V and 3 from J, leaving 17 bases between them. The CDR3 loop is CSALPSGRIYNEQFF. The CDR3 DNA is TGCAGTGCTCTCCCTTCGGGAAGAATCTACAATGAGCAGTTCTTC.

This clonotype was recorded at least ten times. The DNA of the CDR3 is TGTGCCAGCAGCTCCCCTCTTGTCCCGGGACAGGGTTCGGAGACCCAGTACTTC. Protein sequence: CASSSPLVPGQGSETQYF. The chain uses TRBV13 and TRBJ2-5; 9 bases match TRBD1. CDR1 and CDR2 (germline): PRHDT, FYEKMQ (reference sequence). J lost 5 bases, V lost 4 bases, and 17 bases had no gene match. CDR3 length: 18 residues.

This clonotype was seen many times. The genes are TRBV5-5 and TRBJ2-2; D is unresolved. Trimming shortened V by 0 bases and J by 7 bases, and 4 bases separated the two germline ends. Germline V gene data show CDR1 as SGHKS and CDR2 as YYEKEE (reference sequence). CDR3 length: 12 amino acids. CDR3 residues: CASSLARGELFF. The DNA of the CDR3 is TGTGCCAGCAGCTTGGCCCGCGGGGAGCTGTTTTTT.

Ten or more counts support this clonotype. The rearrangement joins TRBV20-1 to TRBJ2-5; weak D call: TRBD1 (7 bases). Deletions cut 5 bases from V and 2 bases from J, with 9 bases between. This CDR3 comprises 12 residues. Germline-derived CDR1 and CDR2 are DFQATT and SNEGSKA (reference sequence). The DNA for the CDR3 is TGCAGTGCTGCGGGACAGCAAGAGACCCAGTACTTC. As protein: CSAAGQQETQYF.

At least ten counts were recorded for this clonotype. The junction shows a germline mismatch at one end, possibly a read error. The CDR3, as DNA: TGCGCCAGCAGCCGATCGAACCAGGAGACCCAGTACTTC. Translating it yields CASSRSNQETQYF. The V gene is TRBV5-1, the J gene TRBJ2-5; D gene ambiguous. CDR1 SGHRS and CDR2 YFSETQ come from the germline V gene. The CDR3 length is 13 residues.

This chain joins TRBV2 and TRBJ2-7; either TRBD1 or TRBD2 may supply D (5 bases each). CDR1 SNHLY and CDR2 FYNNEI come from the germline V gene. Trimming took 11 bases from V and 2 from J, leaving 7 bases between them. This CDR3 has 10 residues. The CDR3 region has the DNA TGTGCCGGGGGAGCCTACGAGCAGTACTTC. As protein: CAGGAYEQYF. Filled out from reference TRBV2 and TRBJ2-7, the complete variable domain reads EPEVTQTPSHQVTQMGQEVILRCVPISNHLYFYWYRQILGQKVEFLVSFYNNEISEKSEIFDDQFSVERPDGSNFTLKIRSTKLEDSAMYFCAGGAYEQYFGPGTRLTVT.

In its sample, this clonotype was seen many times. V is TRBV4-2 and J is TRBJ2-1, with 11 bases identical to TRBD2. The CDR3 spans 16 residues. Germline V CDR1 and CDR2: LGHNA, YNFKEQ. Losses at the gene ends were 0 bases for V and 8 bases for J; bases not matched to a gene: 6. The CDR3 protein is CASSQEVAGGPYEQFF. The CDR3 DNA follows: TGTGCCAGCAGCCAAGAAGTAGCGGGAGGGCCGTATGAGCAGTTCTTC.

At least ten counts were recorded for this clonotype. The CDR3 sequence is CASSLDRGSGNTIYF. The DNA of the CDR3 is TGTGCCAGCAGCCTGGACAGGGGCTCTGGAAACACCATATATTTT. The genes are TRBV13 and TRBJ1-3; 9 nucleotides agree with TRBD1. Trimming took 5 bases from V and 0 from J; bases not matched to a gene: 2. CDR1 PRHDT and CDR2 FYEKMQ come from the germline V gene (reference sequence). The CDR3 length is 15 residues.

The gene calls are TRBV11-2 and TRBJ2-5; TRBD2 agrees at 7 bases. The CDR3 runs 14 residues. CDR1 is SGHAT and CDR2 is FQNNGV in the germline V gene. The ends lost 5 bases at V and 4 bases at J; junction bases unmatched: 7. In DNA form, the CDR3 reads TGTGCCAGCAGCCGCCGGGGGGTCCCAGAGACCCAGTACTTC. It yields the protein CASSRRGVPETQYF.

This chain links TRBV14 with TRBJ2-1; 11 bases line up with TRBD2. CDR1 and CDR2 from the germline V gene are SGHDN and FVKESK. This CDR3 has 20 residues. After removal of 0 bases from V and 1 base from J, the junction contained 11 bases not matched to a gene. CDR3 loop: CASSQEYPLASGRSYNEQFF. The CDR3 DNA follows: TGTGCCAGCAGCCAAGAGTATCCCCTGGCTAGCGGGAGGTCCTACAATGAGCAGTTCTTC. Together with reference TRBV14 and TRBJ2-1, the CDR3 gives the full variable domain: EAGVTQFPSHSVIEKGQTVTLRCDPISGHDNLYWYRRVMGKEIKFLLHFVKESKQDESGMPNNRFLAERTGGTYSTLKVQPAELEDSGVYFCASSQEYPLASGRSYNEQFFGPGTRLTVL.

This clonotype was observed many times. The CDR3 DNA reads as TGTGCCAGCAGTCTTGGGGCCACCGGGGAGCTGTTTTTT. Translating it yields CASSLGATGELFF. This chain connects TRBV6-6 to TRBJ2-2; the D gene is possibly TRBD1 (5 bases). The CDR3 extends over 13 amino acids. Germline CDR1 MNHNY, CDR2 SVGAGI (reference sequence). The V end lost 5 bases, the J end lost 4 bases, and 8 bases lay between the germline ends.